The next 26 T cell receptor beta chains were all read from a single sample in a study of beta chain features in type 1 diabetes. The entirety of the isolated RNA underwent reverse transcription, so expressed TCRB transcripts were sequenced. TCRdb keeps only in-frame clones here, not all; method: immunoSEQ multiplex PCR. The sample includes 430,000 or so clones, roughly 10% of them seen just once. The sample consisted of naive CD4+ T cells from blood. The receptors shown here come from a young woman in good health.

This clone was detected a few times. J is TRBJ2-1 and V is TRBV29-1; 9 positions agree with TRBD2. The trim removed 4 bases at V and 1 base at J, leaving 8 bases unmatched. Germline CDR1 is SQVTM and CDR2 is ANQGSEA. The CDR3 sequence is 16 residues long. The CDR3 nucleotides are TGCAGCGTTGGAAAGCTAGCGGGGCCTTCCTACAATGAGCAGTTCTTC. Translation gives CSVGKLAGPSYNEQFF.

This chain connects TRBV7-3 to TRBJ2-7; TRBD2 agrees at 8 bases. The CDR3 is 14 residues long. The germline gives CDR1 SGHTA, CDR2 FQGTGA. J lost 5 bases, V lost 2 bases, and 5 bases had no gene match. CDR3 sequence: CASSLAGGVNEQYF. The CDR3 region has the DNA TGTGCCAGCAGCTTAGCGGGGGGAGTAAACGAGCAGTACTTC.

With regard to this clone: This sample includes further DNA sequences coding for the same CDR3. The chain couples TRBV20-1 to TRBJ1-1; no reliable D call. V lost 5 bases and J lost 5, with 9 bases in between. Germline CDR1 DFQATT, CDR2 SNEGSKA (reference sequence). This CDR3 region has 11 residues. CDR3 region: CSARPRTEAFF. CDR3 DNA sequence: TGCAGTGCTCGCCCCAGGACTGAAGCTTTCTTT.

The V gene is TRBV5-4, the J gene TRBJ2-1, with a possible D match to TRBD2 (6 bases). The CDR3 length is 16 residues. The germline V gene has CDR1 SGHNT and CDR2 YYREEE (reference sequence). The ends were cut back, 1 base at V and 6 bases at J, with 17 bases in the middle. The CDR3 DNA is TGTGCCAGCAGCTTGTTCTTGGGGGGAGGCGGCAATGAGCAGTTCTTC. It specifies CASSLFLGGGGNEQFF.

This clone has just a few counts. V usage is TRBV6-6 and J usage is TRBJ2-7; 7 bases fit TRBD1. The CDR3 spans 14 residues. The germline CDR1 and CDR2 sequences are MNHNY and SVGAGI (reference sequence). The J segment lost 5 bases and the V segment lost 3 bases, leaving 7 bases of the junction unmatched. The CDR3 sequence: CASSYSDRVNEQYV. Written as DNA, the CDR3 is TGTGCCAGCAGTTATTCCGACAGGGTAAACGAGCAGTACGTC.

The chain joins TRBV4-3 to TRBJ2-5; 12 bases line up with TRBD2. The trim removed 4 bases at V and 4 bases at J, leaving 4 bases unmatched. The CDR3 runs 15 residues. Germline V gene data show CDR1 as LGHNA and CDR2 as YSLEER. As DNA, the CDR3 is TGCGCCAGCAGCCGCAGGACTAGCGGGACAGAGACCCAGTACTTC. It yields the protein CASSRRTSGTETQYF.

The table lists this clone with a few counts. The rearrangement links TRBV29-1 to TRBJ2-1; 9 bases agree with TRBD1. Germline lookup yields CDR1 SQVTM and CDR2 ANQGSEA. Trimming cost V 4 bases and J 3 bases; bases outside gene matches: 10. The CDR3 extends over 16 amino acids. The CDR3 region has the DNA TGCAGCGTTGGGGACAGGGCTGCCTTCAACTACAATGAGCAGTTCTTC. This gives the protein CSVGDRAAFNYNEQFF.

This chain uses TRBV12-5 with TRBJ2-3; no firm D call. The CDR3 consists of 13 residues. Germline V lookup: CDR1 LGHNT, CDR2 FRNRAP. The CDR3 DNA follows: TGTGCGTCGGGCTTAACTAGCACAGATACGCAGTATTTT. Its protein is CASGLTSTDTQYF. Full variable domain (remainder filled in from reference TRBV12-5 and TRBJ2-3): DARVTQTPRHKVTEMGQEVTMRCQPILGHNTVFWYRQTMMQGLELLAYFRNRAPLDDSGMPKDRFSAEMPDATLATLKIQPSEPRDSAVYFCASGLTSTDTQYFGPGTRLTVL.

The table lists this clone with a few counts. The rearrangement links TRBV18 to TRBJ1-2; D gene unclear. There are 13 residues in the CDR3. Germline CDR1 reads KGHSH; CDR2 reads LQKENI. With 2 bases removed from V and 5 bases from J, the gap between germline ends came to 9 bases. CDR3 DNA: TGTGCCAGCTCACCAGCAGGCAGTTATGGCTACACCTTC. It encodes CASSPAGSYGYTF.

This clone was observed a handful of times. Written as DNA, the CDR3 is TGTGCCAGCAGCGCTGGACAGGGAAAGTCCTACGAGCAGTACTTC. Protein product: CASSAGQGKSYEQYF. The V call is TRBV9, the J call TRBJ2-7; the match to TRBD1 covers 8 bases. J gave up 1 base and V 3 bases, and 6 bases lay outside the gene matches. The CDR3 length is 15 residues. The germline gives CDR1 SGDLS, CDR2 YYNGEE.

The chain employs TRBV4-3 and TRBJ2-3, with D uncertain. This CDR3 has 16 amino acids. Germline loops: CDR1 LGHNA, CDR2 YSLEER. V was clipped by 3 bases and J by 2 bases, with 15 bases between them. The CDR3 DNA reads TGCGCCAGCAGCCACCAGTACTCAGGATTCACAGATACGCAGTATTTT. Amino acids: CASSHQYSGFTDTQYF.

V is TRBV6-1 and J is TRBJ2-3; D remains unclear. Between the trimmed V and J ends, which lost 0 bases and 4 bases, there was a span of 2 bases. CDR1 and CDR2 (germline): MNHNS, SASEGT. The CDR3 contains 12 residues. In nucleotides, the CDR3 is TGTGCCAGCAGTGAAGCGCCAGATACGCAGTATTTT. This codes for CASSEAPDTQYF.

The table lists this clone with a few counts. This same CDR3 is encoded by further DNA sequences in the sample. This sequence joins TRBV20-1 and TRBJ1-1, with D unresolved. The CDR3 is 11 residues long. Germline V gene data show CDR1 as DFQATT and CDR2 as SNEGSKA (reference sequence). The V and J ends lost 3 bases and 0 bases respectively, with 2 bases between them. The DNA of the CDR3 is TGCAGTGCTAGTCTGAACACTGAAGCTTTCTTT. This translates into CSASLNTEAFF.

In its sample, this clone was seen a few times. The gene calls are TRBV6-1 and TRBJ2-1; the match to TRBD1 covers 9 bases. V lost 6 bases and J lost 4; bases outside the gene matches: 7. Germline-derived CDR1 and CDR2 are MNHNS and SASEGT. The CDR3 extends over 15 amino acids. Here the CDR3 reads CASRAGTGFYNEQFF. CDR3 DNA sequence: TGTGCCAGCAGAGCCGGGACAGGGTTTTACAATGAGCAGTTCTTC.

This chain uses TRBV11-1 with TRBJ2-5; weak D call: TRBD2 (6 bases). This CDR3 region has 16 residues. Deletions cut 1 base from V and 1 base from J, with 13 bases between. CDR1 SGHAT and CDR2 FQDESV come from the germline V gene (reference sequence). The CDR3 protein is CASSLGRGSSQETQYF. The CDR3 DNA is TGTGCCAGCAGCTTAGGTCGGGGGTCCTCCCAAGAGACCCAGTACTTC.

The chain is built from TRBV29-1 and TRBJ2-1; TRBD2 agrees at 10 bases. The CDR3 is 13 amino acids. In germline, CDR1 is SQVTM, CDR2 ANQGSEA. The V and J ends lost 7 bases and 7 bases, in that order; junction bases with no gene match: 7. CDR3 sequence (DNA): TGCAGCGCAAGCGGGAGGGCCGAGAATGAGCAGTTCTTC. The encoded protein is CSASGRAENEQFF.

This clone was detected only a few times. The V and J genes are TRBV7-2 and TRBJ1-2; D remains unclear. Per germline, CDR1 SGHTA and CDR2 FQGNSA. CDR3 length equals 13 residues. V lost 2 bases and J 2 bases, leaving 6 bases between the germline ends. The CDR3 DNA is TGTGCCAGCAGCTTAATAGGGAACTATGGCTACACCTTC. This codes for CASSLIGNYGYTF.

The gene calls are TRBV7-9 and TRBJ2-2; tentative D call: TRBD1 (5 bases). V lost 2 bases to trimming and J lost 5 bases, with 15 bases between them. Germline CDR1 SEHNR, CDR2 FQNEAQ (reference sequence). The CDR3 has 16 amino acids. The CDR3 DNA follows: TGTGCCAGCAGCTTAAAGGGCAGGGTTAATACCGGGGAGCTGTTTTTT. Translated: CASSLKGRVNTGELFF.

The CDR3 is CASSTGTGGDIQYF. In nucleotides, the CDR3 is TGTGCCAGCAGCACCGGGACAGGGGGAGACATTCAGTACTTC. The chain uses TRBV7-9 and TRBJ2-4; 11 nucleotides line up with TRBD1. This CDR3 is 14 amino acids long. The germline V gene has CDR1 SEHNR and CDR2 FQNEAQ (reference sequence). V lost 5 bases, J lost 8 bases, and 5 bases stayed unmatched.

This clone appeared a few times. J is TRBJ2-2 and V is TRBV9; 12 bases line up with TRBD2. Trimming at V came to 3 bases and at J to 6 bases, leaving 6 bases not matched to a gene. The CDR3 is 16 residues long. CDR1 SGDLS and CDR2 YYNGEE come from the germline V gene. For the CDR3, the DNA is TGTGCCAGCAGCGGCCGACTAGCGGGAGTGGCCGGGGAGCTGTTTTTT. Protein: CASSGRLAGVAGELFF.

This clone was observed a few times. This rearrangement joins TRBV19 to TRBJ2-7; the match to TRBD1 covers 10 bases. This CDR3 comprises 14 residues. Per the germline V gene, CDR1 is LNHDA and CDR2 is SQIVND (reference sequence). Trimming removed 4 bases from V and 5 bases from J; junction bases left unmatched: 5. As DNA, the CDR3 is TGTGCCAGTAGTACCACCGGGACAGGGGACGAGCAGTACTTC. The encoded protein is CASSTTGTGDEQYF.

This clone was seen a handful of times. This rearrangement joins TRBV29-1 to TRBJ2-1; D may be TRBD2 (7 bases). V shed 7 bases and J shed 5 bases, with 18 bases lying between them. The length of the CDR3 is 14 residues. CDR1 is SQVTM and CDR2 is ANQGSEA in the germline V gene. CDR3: CSALRGGSNNEQFF. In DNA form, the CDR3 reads TGCAGCGCCCTCCGCGGGGGCAGTAACAATGAGCAGTTCTTC.

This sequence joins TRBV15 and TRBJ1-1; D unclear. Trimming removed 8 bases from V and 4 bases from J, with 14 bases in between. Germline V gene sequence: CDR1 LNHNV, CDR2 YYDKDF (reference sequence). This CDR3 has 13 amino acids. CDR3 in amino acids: CATGRLSTTEAFF. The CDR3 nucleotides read TGTGCCACCGGTCGGCTCAGTACCACTGAAGCTTTCTTT.

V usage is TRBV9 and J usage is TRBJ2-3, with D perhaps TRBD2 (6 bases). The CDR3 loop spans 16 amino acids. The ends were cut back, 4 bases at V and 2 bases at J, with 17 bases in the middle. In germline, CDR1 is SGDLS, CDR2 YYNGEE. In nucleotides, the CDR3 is TGTGCCAGCAGCCGTAAGTTGCGGGGAGACACAGATACGCAGTATTTT. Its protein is CASSRKLRGDTDTQYF.

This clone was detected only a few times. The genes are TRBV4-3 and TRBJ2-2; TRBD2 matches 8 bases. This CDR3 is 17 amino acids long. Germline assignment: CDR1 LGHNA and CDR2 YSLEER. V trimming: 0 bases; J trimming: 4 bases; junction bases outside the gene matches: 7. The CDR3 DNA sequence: TGCGCCAGCAGCCAAGAACCGGGACTAGTAGGCACCGGGGAGCTGTTTTTT. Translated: CASSQEPGLVGTGELFF.

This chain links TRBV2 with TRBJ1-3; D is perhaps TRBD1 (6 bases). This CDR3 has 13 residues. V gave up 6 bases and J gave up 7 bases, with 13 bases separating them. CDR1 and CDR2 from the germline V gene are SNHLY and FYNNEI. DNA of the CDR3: TGTGCCAGCAGACCGGACAGCTCCAACACCATATATTTT. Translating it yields CASRPDSSNTIYF.